The source of this TCR beta chain is a study of sequential checkpoint blockade in melanoma. Overall study: Matched biopsies came pretreatment and at week 13 for 20 to 25 patients. Overall study results and limits: Rising tumor T-cell fraction and clonality meant about 30 times likelier benefit.

Sequencing was performed with immunoSEQ multiplex PCR; in TCRdb, only in-frame clones are kept and a portion is missing. The sample includes around 2,000 clones, 16% seen only once; the top ten take over 15%. This CDR3 has 15 residues. Germline V gene data show CDR1 as SGHNT and CDR2 as YENEEA. V was clipped by 5 bases and J by 1 base; unmatched bases: 4. Treatment in this sample: randomized to nivolumab then ipilimumab (arm A) or the reverse (arm B). By its share, this clone is medium-sized (0.01 to 0.1%). No antigen is known for it. V usage is TRBV11-3 and J usage is TRBJ2-2; 7 nucleotides agree with TRBD1. The sample here was tumor tissue (inferred from file names), taken from a patient given nivolumab and ipilimumab in sequence. The sequence derives from a human donor with melanoma. CDR3 region: CASSPRTGNTGELFF. In DNA, the CDR3 is TGTGCCAGCAGCCCACGGACAGGGAACACCGGGGAGCTGTTTTTT.